One sample yielded the 26 T cell receptor beta chains listed below, sequenced in a study of OX40 agonist ivuxolimab in advanced cancers. Sequencing was performed with immunoSEQ multiplex PCR; in TCRdb, only in-frame clones are kept and a portion is missing. The sample consists of under 90,000 clones, 90% of them appearing once. The sequences come from CD4+ or CD8+ T cells sorted from blood, collected in a trial of the OX40 agonist ivuxolimab. Receptors were obtained from an adult with an advanced solid tumor such as melanoma, head and neck, liver or kidney cancer.

The chain combines TRBV9 with TRBJ2-6; 8 bases align to TRBD1. Germline V gives CDR1 SGDLS, CDR2 YYNGEE. Trimming removed 2 bases from V and 2 bases from J; junction bases left unmatched: 3. This CDR3 spans 16 amino acids. CDR3 in amino acids: CASSVQGAPGANVLTF. In DNA, the CDR3 is TGTGCCAGCAGCGTTCAGGGGGCCCCTGGGGCCAACGTCCTGACTTTC.

J is TRBJ1-5 and V is TRBV19; 9 nucleotides align to TRBD1. The CDR3 runs to 15 residues. Unmatched junction bases numbered 9, after V lost 6 bases and J lost 6 bases. Germline assignment: CDR1 LNHDA and CDR2 SQIVND (reference sequence). The CDR3 here is CASSLRTGVSQPQHF. The CDR3 region has the DNA TGTGCCAGTAGCCTAAGGACAGGGGTTAGTCAGCCCCAGCATTTT. Filled out from reference TRBV19 and TRBJ1-5, the complete variable domain reads DGGITQSPKYLFRKEGQNVTLSCEQNLNHDAMYWYRQDPGQGLRLIYYSQIVNDFQKGDIAEGYSVSREKKESFPLTVTSAQKNPTAFYLCASSLRTGVSQPQHFGDGTRLSIL.

The gene calls are TRBV6-1 and TRBJ2-5; 10 bases match TRBD1. V lost 5 bases and J lost 5; bases outside the gene matches: 5. CDR1 is MNHNS and CDR2 is SASEGT in the germline V gene. This CDR3 is built from 14 residues. CDR3 nucleotide sequence: TGTGCCAGCAGTAGACAGGGGGCGAGGGAGACCCAGTACTTC. It encodes CASSRQGARETQYF.

V gene TRBV6-5 combines with J gene TRBJ1-4; maybe TRBD1 (5 bases). V was shortened by 7 bases and J by 7 bases, with 13 bases between the two germline ends. CDR3 length equals 13 residues. Germline V CDR1 and CDR2: MNHEY, SVGAGI. CDR3 sequence reads: CASKEGGVEKLFF. The CDR3 coding sequence is TGTGCCAGCAAAGAGGGAGGGGTTGAAAAACTGTTTTTT.

The rearrangement links TRBV30 to TRBJ2-5, with 8 bases that match TRBD2. The CDR3 sequence is 17 residues long. Trimming cost V 0 bases and J 5 bases; bases outside gene matches: 14. CDR1 and CDR2 from the germline V gene are GTSNPN and SVGIG (reference sequence). CDR3 bases: TGTGCCTGGAGTGTTTCCGCAGGCGGGGGGCCATTGGAGACCCAGTACTTC. Its translation is CAWSVSAGGGPLETQYF.

The chain has TRBV28 and TRBJ1-5, with a tentative D call TRBD1 (5 bases). V dropped 5 bases and J dropped 0 bases, with 11 bases sitting between them. Germline loops: CDR1 MDHEN, CDR2 SYDVKM. The CDR3 totals 15 residues. The DNA of the CDR3 is TGTGCCAGCAGTAAAGCGACAGCTAGCAATCAGCCCCAGCATTTT. It yields the protein CASSKATASNQPQHF.

The rearrangement links TRBV27 to TRBJ1-2; TRBD1 matches 7 bases. CDR1 and CDR2 from the germline V gene are MNHEY and SMNVEV (reference sequence). With 6 bases clipped from V and 4 bases from J, the junction kept 11 bases outside the gene matches. The CDR3 loop spans 15 amino acids. This CDR3 is CASRLNRGTGYGYTF. The CDR3 DNA reads as TGTGCCAGCAGACTTAACAGGGGAACCGGCTATGGCTACACCTTC.

The rearrangement uses TRBV27 and TRBJ2-1; no clear D. Germline assignment: CDR1 MNHEY and CDR2 SMNVEV (reference sequence). Between the trimmed V and J ends, which lost 6 bases and 4 bases, there was a span of 7 bases. The CDR3 contains 12 residues. CDR3 amino acids: CASSQEYNEQFF. DNA for the CDR3: TGTGCCAGCAGCCAAGAGTACAATGAGCAGTTCTTC.

The rearrangement links TRBV28 to TRBJ2-7, with D possibly matching TRBD1 (8 bases). The ends were cut back, 7 bases at V and 3 bases at J, with 19 bases in the middle. Per germline, CDR1 MDHEN and CDR2 SYDVKM. CDR3 length equals 15 residues. The CDR3 protein is CASIRGTGGVYEQYF. The CDR3 DNA sequence: TGTGCCAGCATTAGAGGAACAGGGGGGGTCTACGAGCAGTACTTC.

V usage is TRBV28 and J usage is TRBJ1-2, with 12 nucleotides matching TRBD1. The length of the CDR3 is 17 residues. CDR1 and CDR2 from the germline V gene are MDHEN and SYDVKM. J was trimmed by 2 bases and V by 3 bases; bases with no gene match: 7. Here the CDR3 reads CASSFPGQGAKNYGYTF. CDR3 sequence (DNA): TGTGCCAGCAGTTTCCCGGGACAGGGGGCGAAGAACTATGGCTACACCTTC.

The V and J genes are TRBV18 and TRBJ2-2; 11 nucleotides align to TRBD1. This CDR3 contains 15 residues. Germline V gene data show CDR1 as KGHSH and CDR2 as LQKENI. The V segment lost 5 bases and the J segment 4 bases; nucleotides outside the gene matches: 3. The CDR3 here is CASSSGTGGTGELFF. The CDR3 nucleotides are TGTGCCAGCTCATCCGGGACAGGGGGCACCGGGGAGCTGTTTTTT.

CDR3 nucleotide sequence: TGTGCCAGCAGCTTTACGGTCGAGACAGCGAACACCGGGGAGCTGTTTTTT. Translated, it gives CASSFTVETANTGELFF. The rearrangement links TRBV7-9 to TRBJ2-2; a possible D gene is TRBD1 (5 bases). Deletions cut 3 bases from V and 0 bases from J, with 14 bases between. There are 17 residues in the CDR3. Germline CDR1 reads SEHNR; CDR2 reads FQNEAQ (reference sequence).

In nucleotides, the CDR3 is TGTGCCAGCAGCTTACCTAGGACTAGCGGGGTCTCCCGCACAGATACGCAGTATTTT. It is translated as CASSLPRTSGVSRTDTQYF. The V and J genes are TRBV7-9 and TRBJ2-3, with TRBD2 matching 12 bases. CDR1 and CDR2 from the germline V gene are SEHNR and FQNEAQ (reference sequence). The CDR3 length is 19 residues. After removal of 2 bases from V and 1 base from J, the junction contained 10 bases not matched to a gene.

The chain is built from TRBV28 and TRBJ1-1; 8 positions agree with TRBD1. Germline CDR1 MDHEN, CDR2 SYDVKM. V was pared by 11 bases and J by 1 base, with 15 bases of the junction left unmatched. The CDR3 consists of 16 residues. CDR3 sequence reads: CAVLSPTGARNTEAFF. The CDR3 coding sequence is TGTGCCGTTCTCAGTCCGACAGGGGCGAGGAACACTGAAGCTTTCTTT.

This clone showed up just once. The chain has TRBV11-2 and TRBJ2-5, with D perhaps matching TRBD1 (6 bases). Germline loops: CDR1 SGHAT, CDR2 FQNNGV. This CDR3 spans 15 amino acids. Deletions cut 2 bases from V and 2 bases from J, with 12 bases between. The CDR3 sequence: CASSLILTGQETQYF. For the CDR3, the DNA is TGTGCCAGCAGCTTAATATTAACAGGGCAAGAGACCCAGTACTTC.

The chain is built from TRBV19 and TRBJ1-5; D call uncertain. The CDR3 length is 14 residues. V gave up 0 bases and J gave up 9 bases, with 12 bases separating them. CDR1 LNHDA and CDR2 SQIVND come from the germline V gene (reference sequence). The CDR3 loop reads CASSIDSHEWPQHF. The CDR3 DNA reads TGTGCCAGTAGTATAGACAGCCACGAGTGGCCCCAGCATTTT.

The chain uses TRBV28 and TRBJ1-2; D gene unclear. The CDR3 is 14 amino acids. Germline values: CDR1 MDHEN, CDR2 SYDVKM. V lost 7 bases to trimming and J lost 8 bases, with 20 bases between them. The CDR3: CASTSGWGSRGYTF. Here the CDR3 DNA reads TGTGCCAGCACCTCGGGTTGGGGAAGTAGAGGCTACACCTTC.

This chain joins TRBV28 and TRBJ2-5; D tentatively reads TRBD1 or TRBD2 (6 bases each). The end of the DNA is better explained by TRBJ2-7, so the J call may be wrong. The CDR3 contains 12 residues. The germline gives CDR1 MDHEN, CDR2 SYDVKM. CDR3 in amino acids: CASRGAGYEQYF. The CDR3 nucleotides read TGTGCCAGCAGGGGGGCGGGGTACGAGCAGTACTTC.

The rearrangement joins TRBV4-1 to TRBJ2-7; maybe TRBD1 (5 bases). The V end was cut by 2 bases, the J end by 0 bases, with 14 bases between. The CDR3 has 16 amino acids. Germline CDR1 MGHRA, CDR2 YSYEKL. This CDR3 is CASSQSLGVYSYEQYF. The CDR3 DNA reads as TGCGCCAGCAGCCAATCGTTAGGGGTATACTCCTACGAGCAGTACTTC.

The genes are TRBV4-1 and TRBJ1-6, with D perhaps matching TRBD1 (6 bases). Trimming left V 0 bases short and J 6 bases short, with 12 bases between. CDR1 and CDR2 (germline): MGHRA, YSYEKL. The CDR3 has 16 amino acids. The CDR3 spells CASSQEKQGPNSPLHF. Written as DNA, the CDR3 is TGCGCCAGCAGCCAAGAGAAACAGGGCCCTAATTCACCCCTCCACTTT.

A few counts support this clone. CDR3 loop: CASSLVREEDTQYF. DNA of the CDR3: TGTGCCAGCAGCTTAGTGCGGGAGGAAGATACGCAGTATTTT. The chain couples TRBV13 to TRBJ2-3, with 8 bases that match TRBD2. V shed 1 base, J shed 5 bases, and the junction held 2 bases outside the gene matches. The CDR3 length is 14 residues. From germline, CDR1 is PRHDT and CDR2 FYEKMQ (reference sequence). Full variable domain (outside the CDR3, taken from reference TRBV13 and TRBJ2-3): AAGVIQSPRHLIKEKRETATLKCYPIPRHDTVYWYQQGPGQDPQFLISFYEKMQSDKGSIPDRFSAQQFSDYHSELNMSSLELGDSALYFCASSLVREEDTQYFGPGTRLTVL.

The rearrangement links TRBV2 to TRBJ2-6; no firm D call. CDR1 SNHLY and CDR2 FYNNEI come from the germline V gene. Trimming took off 10 bases at V and 2 bases at J, with 9 bases between the two ends. The CDR3 extends over 13 amino acids. The CDR3 DNA sequence: TGTGCCAATGCTGGACCTGGGGCCAACGTCCTGACTTTC. Protein product: CANAGPGANVLTF.

The chain joins TRBV10-3 to TRBJ1-2; D not certain. Trimming removed 7 bases from V and 4 bases from J, with 7 bases in between. This CDR3 region has 11 residues. CDR1 is ENHRY and CDR2 is SYGVKD in the germline V gene. The CDR3 loop reads CAIKGSYGYTF. CDR3 sequence (DNA): TGTGCCATCAAGGGTTCCTATGGCTACACCTTC.

The genes are TRBV4-1 and TRBJ2-3, with TRBD2 identical over 7 bases. The CDR3 is 17 residues long. The V gene end was trimmed by 0 bases and the J gene end by 4 bases; junction bases not matched to a gene: 10. Germline CDR1 MGHRA, CDR2 YSYEKL. The CDR3 coding sequence is TGCGCCAGCAGCCAAGAACGATGGGGGGGTATCGCAGATACGCAGTATTTT. Translated, it gives CASSQERWGGIADTQYF.

The rearrangement joins TRBV7-7 to TRBJ2-3; no reliable D call. Germline-derived CDR1 and CDR2 are SSHAT and FNYEAQ (reference sequence). Trimming pared 5 bases from V and 0 bases from J, leaving 12 bases between. The CDR3 extends over 15 amino acids. The CDR3 region is CASSPIVGSTDTQYF. CDR3 bases: TGTGCCAGCAGCCCGATAGTGGGGAGCACAGATACGCAGTATTTT.

This sequence joins TRBV18 and TRBJ2-3, with D tentatively TRBD1 (5 bases). The germline V and J ends were trimmed by 2 bases and 4 bases, with 10 bases remaining between them. CDR1 and CDR2 from the germline V gene are KGHSH and LQKENI. The CDR3 runs 14 residues. This chain's CDR3 is CASSPTQGPDTQYF. CDR3 bases: TGTGCCAGCTCACCAACGCAGGGCCCAGATACGCAGTATTTT.